One sample yielded the 30 T cell receptor beta chains listed below, sequenced in a study of blood T cell repertoires in COVID-19. This table comes from immunoSEQ multiplex PCR, and its TCRdb copy is limited to in-frame clones, with some not included. This table has fewer than 200,000 clones, around 83% appearing once. The sequencing input was peripheral blood. These receptors all come from a woman in her 70s with COVID-19, enrolled during active disease.

V gene TRBV28 combines with J gene TRBJ2-7; TRBD2 matches 9 bases. This CDR3 has 15 amino acids. Germline values: CDR1 MDHEN, CDR2 SYDVKM. Unmatched junction bases numbered 10, after V lost 6 bases and J lost 4 bases. CDR3: CASSTLLAGLYEQYF. In DNA form, the CDR3 reads TGTGCCAGCAGCACCCTACTAGCGGGCCTTTACGAGCAGTACTTC.

This clone has a handful of counts. The V call is TRBV10-3, the J call TRBJ2-5; possible D gene TRBD1, 6 bases. This CDR3 spans 16 amino acids. V gave up 2 bases and J gave up 5 bases, with 18 bases separating them. Germline-derived CDR1 and CDR2 are ENHRY and SYGVKD. Here the CDR3 reads CAISESTGMSLETQYF. The CDR3 coding sequence is TGTGCCATCAGTGAGAGCACAGGGATGAGTTTGGAGACCCAGTACTTC.

The V gene is TRBV6-5, the J gene TRBJ2-7, with D perhaps matching TRBD2 (6 bases). Germline CDR1 is MNHEY and CDR2 is SVGAGI. Trimming removed 7 bases from V and 1 base from J, with 17 bases in between. The CDR3 has 15 residues. As DNA, the CDR3 is TGTGCCAGCATAGCGGCGGACATAGGTTCCTACGAGCAGTACTTC. Its protein is CASIAADIGSYEQYF.

The gene calls are TRBV4-1 and TRBJ2-5, with 7 bases identical to TRBD1. From germline, CDR1 is MGHRA and CDR2 YSYEKL. CDR3 length: 14 amino acids. V was clipped by 5 bases and J by 4 bases; unmatched bases: 7. This chain's CDR3 is CASSDYRGAETQYF. In DNA form, the CDR3 reads TGCGCCAGCAGCGATTACAGGGGAGCAGAGACCCAGTACTTC.

The chain combines TRBV29-1 with TRBJ2-1; 9 bases align to TRBD1. CDR3 size: 15 residues. The germline CDR1 and CDR2 sequences are SQVTM and ANQGSEA. Trimming at V came to 8 bases and at J to 6 bases, leaving 14 bases not matched to a gene. The CDR3 DNA sequence: TGCAGCTATTTGAGGGGGGACAGGGCCACCAATGAGCAGTTCTTC. It yields the protein CSYLRGDRATNEQFF.

V and J are TRBV7-9 and TRBJ1-6, with D possibly matching TRBD1 (6 bases). V lost 6 bases to trimming and J lost 13 bases, with 19 bases between them. Germline V CDR1 and CDR2: SEHNR, FQNEAQ (reference sequence). This CDR3 comprises 14 residues. CDR3 protein: CASSDWGPDVPLHF. CDR3 sequence (DNA): TGTGCCAGCAGTGACTGGGGGCCTGATGTGCCCCTCCACTTT. The whole variable domain, remainder taken from reference TRBV7-9 and TRBJ1-6, is DTGVSQNPRHKITKRGQNVTFRCDPISEHNRLYWYRQTLGQGPEFLTYFQNEAQLEKSRLLSDRFSAERPKGSFSTLEIQRTEQGDSAMYLCASSDWGPDVPLHFGNGTRLTVT.

The J gene is TRBJ2-1, the V gene TRBV7-2; 8 bases map to TRBD2. Germline CDR1 is SGHTA and CDR2 is FQGNSA. There are 15 residues in the CDR3. V trimming: 1 base; J trimming: 4 bases; junction bases outside the gene matches: 3. DNA for the CDR3: TGTGCCAGCAGCTTAGTAGCGGGAACTTACAATGAGCAGTTCTTC. This encodes CASSLVAGTYNEQFF.

This chain connects TRBV7-2 to TRBJ1-6; maybe TRBD1 (5 bases). This CDR3 comprises 15 residues. Germline V gene sequence: CDR1 SGHTA, CDR2 FQGNSA. Trimming pared 2 bases from V and 5 bases from J, leaving 10 bases between. The CDR3 reads CASSLLTANNSPLHF. For the CDR3, the DNA is TGTGCCAGCAGCTTATTGACAGCTAATAATTCACCCCTCCACTTT.

This clone was detected only once. The V and J genes are TRBV28 and TRBJ2-1, with a possible D match to TRBD2 (7 bases). Trimming removed 1 base at V and 0 bases at J, with 10 bases between. Germline-derived CDR1 and CDR2 are MDHEN and SYDVKM. The CDR3 loop spans 16 amino acids. The CDR3 coding sequence is TGTGCCAGCAGTTTATTGGGAGGGGGCTCCTACAATGAGCAGTTCTTC. This encodes CASSLLGGGSYNEQFF.

This clone was seen a single time. The V gene is TRBV5-1, the J gene TRBJ1-4; the match to TRBD1 covers 9 bases. Germline values: CDR1 SGHRS, CDR2 YFSETQ. There are 16 residues in the CDR3. Germline trimming cut 1 base from V and 4 bases from J; bases unmatched to any gene: 5. The CDR3 DNA reads TGCGCCAGCAGCTTGAATCCGGACAGGGGTAATGAAAAACTGTTTTTT. Protein sequence: CASSLNPDRGNEKLFF. Complete variable domain (other parts from reference TRBV5-1 and TRBJ1-4): KAGVTQTPRYLIKTRGQQVTLSCSPISGHRSVSWYQQTPGQGLQFLFEYFSETQRNKGNFPGRFSGRQFSNSRSEMNVSTLELGDSALYLCASSLNPDRGNEKLFFGSGTQLSVL.

The rearrangement joins TRBV7-2 to TRBJ2-3; 9 bases are a match to TRBD2. Trimming took 1 base from V and 2 from J; bases not matched to a gene: 7. There are 17 residues in the CDR3. Germline CDR1 and CDR2: SGHTA and FQGNSA. This CDR3 is CASSLDLLAGTTDTQYF. The DNA for the CDR3 is TGTGCCAGCAGCTTAGATCTACTAGCGGGTACCACAGATACGCAGTATTTT. Supplemented by reference TRBV7-2 and TRBJ2-3, the full variable domain reads GAGVSQSPSNKVTEKGKDVELRCDPISGHTALYWYRQSLGQGLEFLIYFQGNSAPDKSGLPSDRFSAERTGGSVSTLTIQRTQQEDSAVYLCASSLDLLAGTTDTQYFGPGTRLTVL.

The gene calls are TRBV29-1 and TRBJ2-7, with 8 bases identical to TRBD1. Trimming removed 7 bases from V and 1 base from J; junction bases left unmatched: 15. This CDR3 has 16 residues. CDR1 and CDR2 (germline): SQVTM, ANQGSEA. The CDR3 sequence: CSEITLTGDGSYEQYF. The CDR3 bases are TGCAGCGAAATAACCCTGACAGGGGACGGTTCCTACGAGCAGTACTTC.

The gene calls are TRBV5-1 and TRBJ1-3, with TRBD1 matching 8 bases. In germline, CDR1 is SGHRS, CDR2 YFSETQ. The CDR3 length is 14 residues. V shed 5 bases and J 2 bases; nucleotides not matched to a gene: 3. CDR3 DNA sequence: TGCGCCAGCAGGACAGGGGCTACTGGAAACACCATATATTTT. Protein product: CASRTGATGNTIYF.

The chain employs TRBV24-1 and TRBJ2-1, with D possibly matching TRBD2 (5 bases). The germline CDR1 and CDR2 sequences are KGHDR and SFDVKD. V lost 4 bases and J 3 bases, leaving 9 bases between the germline ends. The CDR3 has 14 residues. For the CDR3, the DNA is TGTGCCACCAGTGACATGACTATCTACAATGAGCAGTTCTTC. Amino acid sequence: CATSDMTIYNEQFF.

The V gene is TRBV27, the J gene TRBJ2-3; D is unresolved. V was pared by 6 bases and J by 2 bases, with 15 bases between. Germline V CDR1 and CDR2: MNHEY, SMNVEV (reference sequence). The CDR3 has 15 amino acids. The CDR3, as DNA: TGTGCCAGCAGAAACGACAACAGCCTCACAGATACGCAGTATTTT. This encodes CASRNDNSLTDTQYF.

The chain employs TRBV6-6 and TRBJ1-5, with TRBD1 matching 7 bases. Per the germline V gene, CDR1 is MNHNY and CDR2 is SVGAGI (reference sequence). The junction had 10 bases not matched to a gene; V was cut back by 7 bases and J by 4 bases. CDR3 length: 15 residues. The CDR3 nucleotides are TGTGCCAGCACCCGCGGGACAGCTAGAAATCAGCCCCAGCATTTT. Translation: CASTRGTARNQPQHF.

The chain links TRBV30 to TRBJ2-7; D is possibly TRBD2 (6 bases). CDR1 GTSNPN and CDR2 SVGIG come from the germline V gene (reference sequence). The CDR3 spans 12 residues. V lost 8 bases and J 7 bases, leaving 18 bases between the germline ends. In DNA form, the CDR3 reads TGTGCCCAGATGGGGTGGGGGAGGGAGCAGTACTTC. Translating it yields CAQMGWGREQYF.

The V gene is TRBV5-1, the J gene TRBJ2-1; D is unresolved. The CDR3 contains 15 residues. Germline-derived CDR1 and CDR2 are SGHRS and YFSETQ. Between the trimmed V and J ends, which lost 2 bases and 0 bases, there was a span of 9 bases. CDR3 coding DNA: TGCGCCAGCAGCTTTCCAGCGAGCTCCTACAATGAGCAGTTCTTC. It encodes CASSFPASSYNEQFF. The full variable domain, its missing parts supplied by reference TRBV5-1 and TRBJ2-1, is KAGVTQTPRYLIKTRGQQVTLSCSPISGHRSVSWYQQTPGQGLQFLFEYFSETQRNKGNFPGRFSGRQFSNSRSEMNVSTLELGDSALYLCASSFPASSYNEQFFGPGTRLTVL.

The chain carries TRBV27 and TRBJ2-2, with D possibly matching TRBD1 (6 bases). The V end lost 3 bases, the J end lost 5 bases, and 19 bases lay between the germline ends. Germline V gene sequence: CDR1 MNHEY, CDR2 SMNVEV (reference sequence). The length of the CDR3 is 17 residues. The chain's CDR3 is CASSFRLTGLRTGELFF. CDR3 nucleotide sequence: TGTGCCAGCAGTTTTCGTCTGACAGGCCTGAGGACCGGGGAGCTGTTTTTT.

The V and J genes are TRBV2 and TRBJ2-7; possibly TRBD2 for D (6 bases). Trimming pared 4 bases from V and 4 bases from J, leaving 8 bases between. From germline, CDR1 is SNHLY and CDR2 FYNNEI. The CDR3 is 12 residues long. The CDR3 sequence: CASSASAYEQYF. Written as DNA, the CDR3 is TGTGCCAGCAGTGCTAGCGCGTACGAGCAGTACTTC.

The CDR3 reads CASSRQGSEQYF. In DNA, the CDR3 is TGTGCCAGCAGTCGACAGGGAAGCGAGCAGTACTTC. The chain couples TRBV27 to TRBJ2-7; 7 positions match TRBD1. This CDR3 has 12 residues. V lost 5 bases and J lost 6; bases outside the gene matches: 4. Germline loops: CDR1 MNHEY, CDR2 SMNVEV (reference sequence).

This rearrangement joins TRBV5-1 to TRBJ2-2; D gene unclear. Germline lookup yields CDR1 SGHRS and CDR2 YFSETQ. The CDR3 totals 16 residues. V lost 0 bases and J 4 bases, leaving 13 bases between the germline ends. This chain's CDR3 is CASSLESTQTTGELFF. The CDR3 coding sequence is TGCGCCAGCAGCTTGGAGTCGACACAGACCACCGGGGAGCTGTTTTTT.

The sample holds a few counts of this clone. The gene calls are TRBV27 and TRBJ2-7; D uncertain. The CDR3 runs 12 residues. Germline values: CDR1 MNHEY, CDR2 SMNVEV (reference sequence). V lost 3 bases to trimming and J lost 1 base, with 4 bases between them. The CDR3 region has the DNA TGTGCCAGCAGTTTCGAGTCCTACGAGCAGTACTTC. Its protein product is CASSFESYEQYF.

The chain recombines TRBV28 with TRBJ1-2; 7 positions match TRBD1. This CDR3 is 15 amino acids long. CDR1 is MDHEN, CDR2 SYDVKM, per germline. J gave up 3 bases and V 10 bases, and 14 bases lay outside the gene matches. The CDR3 nucleotides are TGTGCCATCCATAATCCAAGACAGGGCCACTATGGCTACACCTTC. Its translation is CAIHNPRQGHYGYTF.

V is TRBV4-3 and J is TRBJ1-4; 8 bases are a match to TRBD1. Germline V gene data show CDR1 as LGHNA and CDR2 as YSLEER. The V segment lost 0 bases and the J segment 6 bases; nucleotides outside the gene matches: 6. CDR3 length equals 16 residues. Here the CDR3 DNA reads TGCGCCAGCAGCCAAGATCAGGGACAGGCTCATGAAAAACTGTTTTTT. This encodes CASSQDQGQAHEKLFF.

This chain joins TRBV5-4 and TRBJ1-1, with D hard to call. CDR1 is SGHNT, CDR2 YYREEE, per germline (reference sequence). The CDR3 length is 15 residues. V lost 10 bases, J lost 5 bases, and 24 bases lay in between. CDR3 loop: CALSRPSQRVTEAFF. The CDR3 nucleotides are TGTGCCTTATCACGGCCCTCTCAGCGGGTGACTGAAGCTTTCTTT.

The V and J genes are TRBV5-4 and TRBJ2-1; 13 bases line up with TRBD2. Per the germline V gene, CDR1 is SGHNT and CDR2 is YYREEE (reference sequence). J gave up 9 bases and V 3 bases, and 9 bases lay outside the gene matches. The CDR3 has 16 residues. This CDR3 reads CASSSSGLAGVLEQFF. The CDR3 coding sequence is TGTGCCAGCAGCTCGTCCGGACTAGCGGGAGTTCTTGAGCAGTTCTTC.

The chain uses TRBV5-1 and TRBJ2-1; TRBD1 matches 9 bases. Germline lookup yields CDR1 SGHRS and CDR2 YFSETQ. The CDR3 spans 15 residues. Trimming cost V 4 bases and J 4 bases; bases outside gene matches: 6. Written as DNA, the CDR3 is TGCGCCAGCAGCAAAACGACAGGGGGATACAATGAGCAGTTCTTC. It translates to CASSKTTGGYNEQFF.

This chain links TRBV7-2 with TRBJ2-5; 7 bases map to TRBD2. V dropped 8 bases and J dropped 4; count of bases not matched to a gene: 7. The CDR3 consists of 13 residues. The germline V gene encodes CDR1 SGHTA and CDR2 FQGNSA. CDR3 DNA: TGTGCCAGCCTGTATACGGGAGGAGAGACCCAGTACTTC. As protein: CASLYTGGETQYF.

V gene TRBV5-4 combines with J gene TRBJ1-5; 8 bases match TRBD1. The germline gives CDR1 SGHNT, CDR2 YYREEE (reference sequence). V lost 0 bases, J lost 0 bases, and 8 bases stayed unmatched. The CDR3 has 18 amino acids. In DNA, the CDR3 is TGTGCCAGCAGCTTGGGGGGGACAGGCAAATATAGCAATCAGCCCCAGCATTTT. Protein product: CASSLGGTGKYSNQPQHF.